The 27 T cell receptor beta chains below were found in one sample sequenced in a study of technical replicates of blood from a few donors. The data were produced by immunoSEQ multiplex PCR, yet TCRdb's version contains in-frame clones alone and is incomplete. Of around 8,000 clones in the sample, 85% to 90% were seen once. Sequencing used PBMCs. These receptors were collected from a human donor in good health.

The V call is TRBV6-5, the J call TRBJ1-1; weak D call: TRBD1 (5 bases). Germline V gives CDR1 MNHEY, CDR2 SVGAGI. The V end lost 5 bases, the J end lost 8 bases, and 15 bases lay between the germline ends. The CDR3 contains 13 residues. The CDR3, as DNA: TGTGCCAGCAGTCTAGGGGTGACAGACGAAGCTTTCTTT. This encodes CASSLGVTDEAFF.

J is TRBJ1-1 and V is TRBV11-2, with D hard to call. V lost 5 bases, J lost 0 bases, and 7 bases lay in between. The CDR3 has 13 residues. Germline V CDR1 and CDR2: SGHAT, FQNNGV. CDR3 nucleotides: TGTGCCAGCAGCCCGACATTGAACACTGAAGCTTTCTTT. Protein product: CASSPTLNTEAFF.

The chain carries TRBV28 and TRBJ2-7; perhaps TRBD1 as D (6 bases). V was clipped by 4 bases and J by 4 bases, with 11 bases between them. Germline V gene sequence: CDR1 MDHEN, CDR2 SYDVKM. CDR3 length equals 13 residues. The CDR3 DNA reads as TGTGCCAGCAGTTCAGGACAGATATACGAGCAGTACTTC. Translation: CASSSGQIYEQYF.

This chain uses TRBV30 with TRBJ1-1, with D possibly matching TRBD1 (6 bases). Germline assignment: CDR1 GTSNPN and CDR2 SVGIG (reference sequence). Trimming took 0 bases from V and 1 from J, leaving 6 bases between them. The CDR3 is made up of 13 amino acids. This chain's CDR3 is CAWSVGANTEAFF. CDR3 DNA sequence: TGTGCCTGGAGTGTGGGGGCGAACACTGAAGCTTTCTTT.

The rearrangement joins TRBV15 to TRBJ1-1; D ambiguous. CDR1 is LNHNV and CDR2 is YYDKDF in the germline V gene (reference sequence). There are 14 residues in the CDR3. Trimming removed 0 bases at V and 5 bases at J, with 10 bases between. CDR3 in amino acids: CATSRDPVRTEAFF. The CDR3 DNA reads TGTGCCACCAGCAGAGATCCGGTGAGGACTGAAGCTTTCTTT.

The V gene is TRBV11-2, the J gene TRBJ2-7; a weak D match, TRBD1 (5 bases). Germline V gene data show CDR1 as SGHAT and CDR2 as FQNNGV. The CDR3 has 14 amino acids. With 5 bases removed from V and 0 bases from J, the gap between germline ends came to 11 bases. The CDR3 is CASSLTVVSYEQYF. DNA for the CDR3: TGTGCCAGCAGCCTGACAGTCGTCTCCTACGAGCAGTACTTC. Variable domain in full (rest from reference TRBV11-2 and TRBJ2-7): EAGVAQSPRYKIIEKRQSVAFWCNPISGHATLYWYQQILGQGPKLLIQFQNNGVVDDSQLPKDRFSAERLKGVDSTLKIQPAKLEDSAVYLCASSLTVVSYEQYFGPGTRLTVT.

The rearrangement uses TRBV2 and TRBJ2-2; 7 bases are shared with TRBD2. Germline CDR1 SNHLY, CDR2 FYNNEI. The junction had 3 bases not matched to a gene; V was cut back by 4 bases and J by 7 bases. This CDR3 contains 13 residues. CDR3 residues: CASSAGGYGELFF. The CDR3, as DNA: TGTGCCAGCAGTGCGGGGGGTTACGGGGAGCTGTTTTTT.

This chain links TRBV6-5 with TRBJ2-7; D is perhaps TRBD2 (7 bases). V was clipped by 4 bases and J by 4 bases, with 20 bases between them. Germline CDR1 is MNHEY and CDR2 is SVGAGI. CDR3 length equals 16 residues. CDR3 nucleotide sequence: TGTGCCAGCAGTTTAGGAAGGGAGGGGGGCATATACGAGCAGTACTTC. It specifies CASSLGREGGIYEQYF.

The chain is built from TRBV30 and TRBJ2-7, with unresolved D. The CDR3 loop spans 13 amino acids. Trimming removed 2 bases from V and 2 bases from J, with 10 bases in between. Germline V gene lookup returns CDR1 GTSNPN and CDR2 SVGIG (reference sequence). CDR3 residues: CAWSTTAPYEQYF. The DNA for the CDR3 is TGTGCCTGGAGTACCACAGCCCCCTACGAGCAGTACTTC.

In nucleotides, the CDR3 is TGTGCCAGCAGCTTAGATTGGGCACCCAATCAGCCCCAGCATTTT. Translated, it gives CASSLDWAPNQPQHF. The chain combines TRBV7-9 with TRBJ1-5; D gene uncertain. Trimming removed 1 base from V and 3 bases from J, with 10 bases in between. The CDR3 has 15 residues. Germline V lookup: CDR1 SEHNR, CDR2 FQNEAQ (reference sequence). The variable domain in full, with the rest retrieved from reference TRBV7-9 and TRBJ1-5, is DTGVSQNPRHKITKRGQNVTFRCDPISEHNRLYWYRQTLGQGPEFLTYFQNEAQLEKSRLLSDRFSAERPKGSFSTLEIQRTEQGDSAMYLCASSLDWAPNQPQHFGDGTRLSIL.

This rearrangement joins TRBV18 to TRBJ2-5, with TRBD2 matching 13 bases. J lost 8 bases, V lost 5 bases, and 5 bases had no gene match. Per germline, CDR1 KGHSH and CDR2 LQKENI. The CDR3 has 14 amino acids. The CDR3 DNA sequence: TGTGCCAGCTCATCCGGACTAGCGGGAGACACCCAGTACTTC. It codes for CASSSGLAGDTQYF.

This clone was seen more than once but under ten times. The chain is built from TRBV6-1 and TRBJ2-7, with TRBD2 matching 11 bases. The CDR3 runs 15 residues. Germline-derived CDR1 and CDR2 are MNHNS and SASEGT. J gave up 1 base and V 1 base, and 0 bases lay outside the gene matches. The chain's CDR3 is CASSEGLAGSYEQYF. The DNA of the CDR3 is TGTGCCAGCAGTGAAGGACTAGCGGGATCCTACGAGCAGTACTTC.

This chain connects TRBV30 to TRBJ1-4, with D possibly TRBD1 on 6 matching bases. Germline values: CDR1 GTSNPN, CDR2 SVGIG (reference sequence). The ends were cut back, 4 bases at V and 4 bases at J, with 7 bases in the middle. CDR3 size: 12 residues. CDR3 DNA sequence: TGTGCCTGGAACAGGGTTAATGAAAAACTGTTTTTT. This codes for CAWNRVNEKLFF.

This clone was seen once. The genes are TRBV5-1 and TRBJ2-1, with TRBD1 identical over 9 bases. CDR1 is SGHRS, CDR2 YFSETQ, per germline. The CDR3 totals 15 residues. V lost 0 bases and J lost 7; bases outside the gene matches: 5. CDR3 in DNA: TGCGCCAGCAGCTTGGTCGGGGACAGGGTGAATGAGCAGTTCTTC. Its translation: CASSLVGDRVNEQFF.

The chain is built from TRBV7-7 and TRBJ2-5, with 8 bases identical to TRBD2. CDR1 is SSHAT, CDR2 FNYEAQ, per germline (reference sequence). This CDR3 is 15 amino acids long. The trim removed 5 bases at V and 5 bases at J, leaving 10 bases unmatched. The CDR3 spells CASSVSGSSGETQYF. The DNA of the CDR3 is TGTGCCAGCAGCGTGAGCGGGAGCTCGGGGGAGACCCAGTACTTC.

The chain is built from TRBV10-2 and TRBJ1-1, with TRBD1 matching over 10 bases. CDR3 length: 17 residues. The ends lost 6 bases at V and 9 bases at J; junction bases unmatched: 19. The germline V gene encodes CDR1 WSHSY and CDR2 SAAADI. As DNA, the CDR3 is TGCGCCAGCAGACCGATCCCCGGACAGGGGGTGGTTTATAAAGCTTTCTTT. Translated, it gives CASRPIPGQGVVYKAFF.

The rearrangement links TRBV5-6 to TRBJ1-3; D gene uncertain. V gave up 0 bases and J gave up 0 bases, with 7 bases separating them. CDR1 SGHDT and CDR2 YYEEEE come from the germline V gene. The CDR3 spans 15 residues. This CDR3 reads CASSLAVFSGNTIYF. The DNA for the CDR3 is TGTGCCAGCAGCTTGGCAGTCTTCTCTGGAAACACCATATATTTT.

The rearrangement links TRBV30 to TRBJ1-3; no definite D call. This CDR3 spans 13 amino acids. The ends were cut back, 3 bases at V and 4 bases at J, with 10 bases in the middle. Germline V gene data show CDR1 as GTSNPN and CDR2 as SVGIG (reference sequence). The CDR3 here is CAWSNSLGNTIYF. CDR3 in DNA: TGTGCCTGGAGCAACAGTCTAGGAAACACCATATATTTT.

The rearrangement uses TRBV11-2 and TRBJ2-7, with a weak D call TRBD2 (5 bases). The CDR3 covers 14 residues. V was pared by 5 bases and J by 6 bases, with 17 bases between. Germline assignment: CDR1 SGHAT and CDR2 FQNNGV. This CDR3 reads CASSPRDSHLEQYF. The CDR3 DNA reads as TGTGCCAGCAGCCCCCGGGATAGTCACCTCGAGCAGTACTTC.

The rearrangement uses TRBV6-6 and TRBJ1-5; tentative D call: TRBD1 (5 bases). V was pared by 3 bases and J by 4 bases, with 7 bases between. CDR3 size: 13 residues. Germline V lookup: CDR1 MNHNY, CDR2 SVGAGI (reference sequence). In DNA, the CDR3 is TGTGCCAGCAGTTATCAGGGTAATCAGCCCCAGCATTTT. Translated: CASSYQGNQPQHF.

CDR3 bases: TGCGCCAGCAGCTTGGGGCAGGCCCTAAGCTCCTACGAGCAGTACTTC. It encodes CASSLGQALSSYEQYF. This chain links TRBV5-1 with TRBJ2-7; no clear D gene. Germline CDR1 and CDR2: SGHRS and YFSETQ. V was clipped by 0 bases and J by 0 bases, with 13 bases between them. There are 16 residues in the CDR3.

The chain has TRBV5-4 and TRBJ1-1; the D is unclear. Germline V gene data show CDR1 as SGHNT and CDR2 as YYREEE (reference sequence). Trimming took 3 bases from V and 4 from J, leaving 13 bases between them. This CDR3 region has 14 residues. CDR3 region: CASSWGRGPTEAFF. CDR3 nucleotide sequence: TGTGCCAGCAGCTGGGGTCGCGGGCCCACTGAAGCTTTCTTT.

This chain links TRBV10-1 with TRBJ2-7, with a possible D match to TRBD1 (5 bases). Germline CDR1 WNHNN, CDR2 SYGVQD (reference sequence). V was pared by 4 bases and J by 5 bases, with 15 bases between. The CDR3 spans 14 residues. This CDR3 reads CASSATEESDEQYF. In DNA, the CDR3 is TGCGCCAGCAGTGCGACAGAAGAAAGTGACGAGCAGTACTTC.

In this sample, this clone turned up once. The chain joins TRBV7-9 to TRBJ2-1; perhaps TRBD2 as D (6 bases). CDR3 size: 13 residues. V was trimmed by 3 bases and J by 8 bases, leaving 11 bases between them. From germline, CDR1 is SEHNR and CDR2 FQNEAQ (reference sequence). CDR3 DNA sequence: TGTGCCAGCAGCTTGGGACTGAATGATGAGCAGTTCTTC. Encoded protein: CASSLGLNDEQFF.

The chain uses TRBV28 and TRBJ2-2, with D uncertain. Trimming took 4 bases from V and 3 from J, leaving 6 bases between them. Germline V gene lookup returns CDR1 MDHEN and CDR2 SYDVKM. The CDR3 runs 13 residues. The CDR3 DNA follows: TGTGCCAGCAGTTCGGCGGACACCGGGGAGCTGTTTTTT. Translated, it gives CASSSADTGELFF.

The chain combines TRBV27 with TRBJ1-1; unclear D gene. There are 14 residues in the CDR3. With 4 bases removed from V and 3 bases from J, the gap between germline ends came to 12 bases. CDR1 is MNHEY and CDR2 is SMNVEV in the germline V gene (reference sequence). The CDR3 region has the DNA TGTGCCAGCAGTTCCAACCTGAGGGACACTGAAGCTTTCTTT. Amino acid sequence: CASSSNLRDTEAFF.

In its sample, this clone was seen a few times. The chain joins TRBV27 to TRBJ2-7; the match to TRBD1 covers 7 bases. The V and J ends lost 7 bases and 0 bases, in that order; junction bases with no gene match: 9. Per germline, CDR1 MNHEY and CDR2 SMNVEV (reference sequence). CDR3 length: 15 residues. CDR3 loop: CASTGWGQSSYEQYF. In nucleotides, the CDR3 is TGTGCCAGCACGGGTTGGGGACAGAGCTCCTACGAGCAGTACTTC.